This is a list of T cell receptor beta chains from one sample in a study of technical replicates of blood from a few donors. Clones were read by immunoSEQ multiplex PCR, and TCRdb kept only the in-frame ones, dropping some. Of approximately 87,000 clones in the sample, about 90% are singletons; the top ten hold about 0.35%. Material for sequencing was T cells isolated from PBMCs. The receptors shown here come from a human donor in good health. Some clones in this sample may be carry-over from other donors' samples. Each CDR3 is given with its conserved first and last residue. Fields, in order: D gene, V gene, J gene, clone size, CDR3 DNA, CDR3 protein. A D gene is named only where the DNA matches it firmly. Not every row has a clone size; where given, it reads once, few, many or a size class.

D: .; V: TRBV5-5; J: TRBJ2-7; size: .; DNA: TGTGCCAGCACTCCAGGAAACTACGAGCAGTACTTC; CDR3: CASTPGNYEQYF
D: .; V: TRBV6-5; J: TRBJ1-2; size: .; DNA: TGTGCCACCTACGGAGGCTATGGCTACACCTTC; CDR3: CATYGGYGYTF
D: TRBD2; V: TRBV4-2; J: TRBJ2-7; size: .; DNA: TGTGCCAGCAGCCAAGGTTGGCGGGGGTACGAGCAGTACTTC; CDR3: CASSQGWRGYEQYF
D: .; V: TRBV7-7; J: TRBJ1-3; size: .; DNA: TGTGCTAGCAACCTACGTGGGGGGAACTTCTCTGGAAACACCATATATTTT; CDR3: CASNLRGGNFSGNTIYF
D: .; V: TRBV20-1; J: TRBJ2-7; size: .; DNA: TGCAGTGCAAATAGGGGCGACGAGCAGTACTTC; CDR3: CSANRGDEQYF
D: TRBD2; V: TRBV12-5; J: TRBJ2-7; size: .; DNA: TGTGCTAGTGGTTTGACGGGACTAGCCTACGAGCAGTACTTC; CDR3: CASGLTGLAYEQYF
D: .; V: TRBV19; J: TRBJ1-5; size: .; DNA: TGTGCCAGTCGGGAGGGGGGGCCCCATCAGCCCCAGCATTTT; CDR3: CASREGGPHQPQHF
D: .; V: TRBV6-1; J: TRBJ1-3; size: .; DNA: TGTGCCAGCATAGACATAATCTCTGGAAACACCATATATTTT; CDR3: CASIDIISGNTIYF
D: TRBD1; V: TRBV7-8; J: TRBJ2-5; size: .; DNA: TGTGCCGGCAGGGACAGCGCAGAGACCCAGTACTTC; CDR3: CAGRDSAETQYF
D: .; V: TRBV18; J: TRBJ1-5; size: .; DNA: TGTGCCAGCTCCCCTAAGCCCGATCAGCCCCAGCATTTT; CDR3: CASSPKPDQPQHF
D: .; V: TRBV6-5; J: TRBJ1-5; size: .; DNA: TGTGCCAGCAGACAGGGCAATCAGCCCCAGCATTTT; CDR3: CASRQGNQPQHF
D: .; V: TRBV10-3; J: TRBJ2-1; size: once; DNA: TGTGCCATCGCAACGCAGCGGGACAATGAGCAGTTCTTC; CDR3: CAIATQRDNEQFF
D: .; V: TRBV6-5; J: TRBJ2-7; size: .; DNA: TGTGCCACTGGCCCGGGTATCGACGAGCAGTACTTC; CDR3: CATGPGIDEQYF
D: .; V: TRBV2; J: TRBJ2-5; size: .; DNA: TGTGCCAGCAGTGAACTTAATCAAGAGACCCAGTACTTC; CDR3: CASSELNQETQYF
D: .; V: TRBV11-3; J: TRBJ1-3; size: once; DNA: TGTGCCAGCAGCTTATTTGGTCTTGGGTCAGGCACTGGAAACACCATATATTTT; CDR3: CASSLFGLGSGTGNTIYF
D: .; V: TRBV4-1; J: TRBJ2-7; size: .; DNA: TGCGCCAGCAGCCAAGATCGGCGACAGCAGTACGAGCAGTACTTC; CDR3: CASSQDRRQQYEQYF
D: .; V: TRBV19; J: TRBJ1-1; size: .; DNA: TGTGCCAGTAAGGGGGAGGGGGGCACTGAAGCTTTCTTT; CDR3: CASKGEGGTEAFF
D: TRBD2; V: TRBV10-3; J: TRBJ2-1; size: .; DNA: TGTGCCATCAGTGGCTCCCCGGGACTAGCGGGAATCAATGAGCAGTTCTTC; CDR3: CAISGSPGLAGINEQFF
D: .; V: TRBV5-4; J: TRBJ2-1; size: once; DNA: TGTGCCAGCAGCCCCGGACTAATCCTGTACAATGAGCAGTTCTTC; CDR3: CASSPGLILYNEQFF
D: TRBD1; V: TRBV6-5; J: TRBJ1-5; size: few; DNA: TGTGCCAGCAGACCGACAGGGTCCCAGCCCCAGCATTTT; CDR3: CASRPTGSQPQHF
D: .; V: TRBV29-1; J: TRBJ2-1; size: .; DNA: TGCAGCGTTGATTTCTTCGGGATGGGCTACAATGAGCAGTTCTTC; CDR3: CSVDFFGMGYNEQFF
D: .; V: TRBV7-9; J: TRBJ2-1; size: .; DNA: TGTGCCAGCAGCTCGAGTTCGCGCAATGAGCAGTTCTTC; CDR3: CASSSSSRNEQFF
D: TRBD2; V: TRBV6-4; J: TRBJ2-7; size: .; DNA: TGTGCCAGCAGTGACTCTTGGAGACTAGCGGGATACTACGAGCAGTACTTC; CDR3: CASSDSWRLAGYYEQYF
D: .; V: TRBV30; J: TRBJ2-7; size: .; DNA: TGTGCCTGCGGCCCGGGACAATACGAGCAGTACTTC; CDR3: CACGPGQYEQYF
D: TRBD2; V: TRBV9; J: TRBJ2-1; size: .; DNA: TGTGCCAGCAGCGTGTCTAAAACCAGCGGGAGCTACAATGAGCAGTTCTTC; CDR3: CASSVSKTSGSYNEQFF
D: .; V: TRBV29-1; J: TRBJ2-1; size: .; DNA: TGCAGCGTTGAAGAGACTAGGAATGAGCAGTTCTTC; CDR3: CSVEETRNEQFF
D: .; V: TRBV5-1; J: TRBJ2-2; size: few; DNA: TGCGCCAGCACACAGGAACAGGGGAACACCGGGGAGCTGTTTTTT; CDR3: CASTQEQGNTGELFF
D: .; V: TRBV28; J: TRBJ1-2; size: once; DNA: TGTGCCAGCAGCCGAGGGGGCTACACCTTC; CDR3: CASSRGGYTF
D: TRBD1; V: TRBV27; J: TRBJ2-7; size: .; DNA: TGTGCCAGCAGTTTACGGACAGGGACCGAGCAGTACTTC; CDR3: CASSLRTGTEQYF
D: .; V: TRBV23-1; J: TRBJ2-7; size: .; DNA: TGCCCACCCTCCTACGAGCAGTACTTC; CDR3: CPPSYEQYF
D: .; V: TRBV7-2; J: TRBJ1-2; size: .; DNA: TGTGCCAGCAGCTACACAGGGAACTATGGCTACACCTTC; CDR3: CASSYTGNYGYTF
D: .; V: TRBV18; J: TRBJ2-1; size: .; DNA: TGTGCCAGCTCACCCTCGGAGGGCCCGTACAATGAGCAGTTCTTC; CDR3: CASSPSEGPYNEQFF
D: .; V: TRBV7-2; J: TRBJ1-1; size: .; DNA: TGTGCCAGCAGCCAGGCTACCATGAACACTGAAGCTTTCTTT; CDR3: CASSQATMNTEAFF
D: .; V: TRBV4-3; J: TRBJ1-4; size: .; DNA: TGCGCCAGCAGCCAAGCGGGGGTAAATGAAAAACTGTTTTTT; CDR3: CASSQAGVNEKLFF
D: .; V: TRBV9; J: TRBJ2-7; size: .; DNA: TGTGCCAGCAGCGTAACCCCGGGAGCGGCCTACGAGCAGTACTTC; CDR3: CASSVTPGAAYEQYF
D: .; V: TRBV5-6; J: TRBJ2-5; size: .; DNA: TGTGCCAGCAGCCGTGGGGCAGCTCAAGAGACCCAGTACTTC; CDR3: CASSRGAAQETQYF
D: .; V: TRBV18; J: TRBJ1-2; size: .; DNA: TGTGCCAGCTCACCATCCGGGGAATATGGCTACACCTTC; CDR3: CASSPSGEYGYTF
D: TRBD2; V: TRBV5-3; J: TRBJ2-7; size: .; DNA: TGTGCCAGAAATCAAGCGGGAGGAGATTGTGGCCCCGAGCAGTACTTC; CDR3: CARNQAGGDCGPEQYF
D: .; V: TRBV5-1; J: TRBJ2-7; size: .; DNA: TGCGCCAGCAGCTTGAGTAGCGGCTCCTACGAGCAGTACTTC; CDR3: CASSLSSGSYEQYF
D: TRBD2; V: TRBV6-5; J: TRBJ2-1; size: once; DNA: TGTGCCAGCAGTAATAGCGGGAGGGCCAGAAATGAGCAGTTCTTC; CDR3: CASSNSGRARNEQFF
D: .; V: TRBV7-9; J: TRBJ1-2; size: .; DNA: TGTGCCAGCAGCCAACGACTGGGCTATGGCTACACCTTC; CDR3: CASSQRLGYGYTF